This TCR beta chain originates from a study of T cells in Graves' hyperthyroidism and ophthalmopathy. Amplified TCR beta CDR3 regions came from RNA transcripts. A first-round RT-PCR of the TCR CDR3 used the HTBI primer set. TCRdb reprocessed the multiplex PCR reads via MiXCR and lists one record per CDR3 protein. The data hold 500,000 to 800,000 distinct CDR3 sequences, with about 45% observed a single time. As to this clonotype: Antigen specificity is unknown.

Germline V gene sequence: CDR1 SEHNR, CDR2 FQNEAQ (reference sequence). The CDR3 sequence is 15 residues long. The germline V and J ends were trimmed by 3 bases and 5 bases, with 17 bases remaining between them. Study observations and caveats: Ophthalmopathy, which appeared later, was predicted by the model a median around 6.5 months before onset. Blood held most thyroid clonotypes expanded above 0.001 frequency.

This clonotype originated in an adult man with Graves' disease, either hyperthyroidism or ophthalmopathy (not recorded which). The chain is built from TRBV7-9 and TRBJ2-7; D tentatively fits TRBD1 or TRBD2 (5 bases each). The specimen was peripheral blood or thyroid tissue (not recorded which). Written as DNA, the CDR3 is TGTGCCAGCAGCTTTGCTACCAGGGACCAGGACGAGCAGTACTTC. It specifies CASSFATRDQDEQYF.